The present T cell receptor (beta chain) was sequenced within a study of blood T cells in healthy people across ages. Study-level findings and limits: The long-lived group displayed more naive CD4+ cells, plus higher diversity, than the aged donors did.

The second PCR ran roughly 6 to 11 cycles with a sample-barcoded 5' primer and J-beta primers. One entry per CDR3 protein results from TCRdb running MiXCR on the 5' RACE reads. The sample includes around 1.7 million distinct CDR3 sequences, approximately 28% of them seen just once. Comments on this clonotype: The antigen remains undetermined. It may be a read error: a sequence one base away is much more abundant.

The CDR3 is 14 residues long. The germline gives CDR1 SGHRS, CDR2 YFSETQ. The specimen sequenced was blood. This clonotype was sampled from a woman aged 25 to 39 in good health. The chain couples TRBV5-1 to TRBJ2-5; 7 nucleotides line up with TRBD1. The J call may be in error: the DNA end matches TRBJ2-7 better. The CDR3 protein is CASSKRQGMDEQYF. CDR3 in DNA: TGCGCCAGCAGCAAGAGACAGGGTATGGACGAGCAGTACTTC.